This T cell receptor beta chain is from a study of identical twins. From the 5' RACE reads, TCRdb called clonotypes with MiXCR, one entry per CDR3 protein. This sample has 1.5 million to 2 million distinct CDR3 sequences, with under 35% found just once. Every sampled donor was Caucasian and healthy. This clonotype was observed a handful of times. Its antigen is unidentified. The V and J ends lost 2 bases and 7 bases respectively, with 15 bases between them. Germline CDR1 MNHEY, CDR2 SVGEGT. This CDR3 has 15 residues. Study-wide points: Models underpredicted monozygotic twin sharing of out-of-frame TCR alpha. Researchers reported weaker excess twin sharing in beta out-of-frame sequences.

Input material: cord blood. This receptor was identified in a newborn girl in good health. The rearrangement links TRBV6-2 or TRBV6-3 to TRBJ1-5, with D possibly being TRBD1 (6 bases). CDR3 sequence reads: CASSYVRGLRQPQHF. The CDR3 nucleotides read TGTGCCAGCAGTTACGTCAGGGGCCTTCGGCAGCCCCAGCATTTT.